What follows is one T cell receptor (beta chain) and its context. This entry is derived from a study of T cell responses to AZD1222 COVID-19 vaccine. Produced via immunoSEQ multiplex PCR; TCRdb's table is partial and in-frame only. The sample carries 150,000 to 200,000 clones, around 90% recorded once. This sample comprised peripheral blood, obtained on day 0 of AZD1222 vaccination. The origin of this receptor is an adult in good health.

CDR3 region: CASSVGSSTNNEQFF. CDR3 nucleotides: TGTGCCAGCAGCGTAGGGAGCTCCACCAACAATGAGCAGTTCTTC. The chain couples TRBV9 to TRBJ2-1; no firm D call. V lost 0 bases and J 5 bases, leaving 12 bases between the germline ends. The CDR3 has 15 amino acids. Germline V gene data show CDR1 as SGDLS and CDR2 as YYNGEE. The whole variable domain, remainder taken from reference TRBV9 and TRBJ2-1, is DSGVTQTPKHLITATGQRVTLRCSPRSGDLSVYWYQQSLDQGLQFLIQYYNGEERAKGNILERFSAQQFPDLHSELNLSSLELGDSALYFCASSVGSSTNNEQFFGPGTRLTVL.